One sample yielded the 7 T cell receptor beta chains listed below, sequenced in a study of blood T cell repertoires in COVID-19. Assay used: immunoSEQ multiplex PCR; TCRdb lists only in-frame clones, some missing. Of 130,000 or so clones detected, approximately 79% appear once; the ten largest clones hold around 2.4%. Sequenced input: PBMCs or T cells enriched from blood (not recorded which). These receptors all stem from a middle-aged man with acute COVID-19.

As concerns this clone: Different DNA sequences within this sample yield the same CDR3. The genes are TRBV5-1 and TRBJ1-1; D might be TRBD1 (6 bases). Germline V gene lookup returns CDR1 SGHRS and CDR2 YFSETQ. Trimming removed 2 bases at V and 5 bases at J, with 13 bases between. The CDR3 sequence is 14 residues long. Here the CDR3 reads CASSFNEGETEAFF. The CDR3 DNA is TGCGCCAGCAGCTTTAATGAGGGGGAAACTGAAGCTTTCTTT.

This rearrangement joins TRBV5-5 to TRBJ2-5, with TRBD1 identical over 7 bases. V shed 2 bases, J shed 2 bases, and the junction held 3 bases outside the gene matches. Germline V CDR1 and CDR2: SGHKS, YYEKEE (reference sequence). This CDR3 is built from 14 residues. The CDR3 sequence: CASSFTGDQETQYF. The CDR3 DNA is TGTGCCAGCAGCTTCACAGGGGATCAAGAGACCCAGTACTTC.

The chain has TRBV5-1 and TRBJ2-1, with TRBD2 as a possible D gene (5 bases). The germline V and J ends were trimmed by 3 bases and 3 bases, with 16 bases remaining between them. Germline loops: CDR1 SGHRS, CDR2 YFSETQ. This CDR3 region has 16 residues. This CDR3 is CASSSLPLSDYNEQFF. CDR3 DNA sequence: TGCGCCAGCAGCTCCCTTCCCCTTAGCGACTACAATGAGCAGTTCTTC.

This chain uses TRBV28 with TRBJ2-4; perhaps TRBD1 as D (6 bases). The CDR3 covers 15 residues. Germline V gene sequence: CDR1 MDHEN, CDR2 SYDVKM. V was clipped by 4 bases and J by 4 bases, with 14 bases between them. CDR3 amino acids: CASSSAGDLKNIQYF. In nucleotides, the CDR3 is TGTGCCAGCAGTTCGGCAGGGGATCTGAAAAACATTCAGTACTTC.

This chain joins TRBV12-3 or TRBV12-4 and TRBJ1-2; D might be TRBD1 (5 bases). This CDR3 region has 12 residues. Trimming took 3 bases from V and 7 from J, leaving 9 bases between them. CDR3 sequence: CASSLGEVGYTF. As DNA, the CDR3 is TGTGCCAGCAGTTTGGGGGAGGTTGGCTACACCTTC.

V and J are TRBV7-2 and TRBJ2-7; D may be TRBD2 (6 bases). V lost 3 bases and J lost 4, with 16 bases in between. CDR3 length: 15 residues. Looked up from germline, CDR1 is SGHTA and CDR2 is FQGNSA. CDR3: CASSLSKGTFYEQYF. In DNA, the CDR3 is TGTGCCAGCAGCTTGTCTAAGGGGACTTTTTACGAGCAGTACTTC.

CDR3 DNA sequence: TGTGCCAGCAGCTCTTCTCCTGGCGGGAGCTCAGATACGCAGTATTTT. It encodes CASSSSPGGSSDTQYF. This sequence joins TRBV7-3 and TRBJ2-3, with 7 nucleotides matching TRBD2. V shed 4 bases and J 4 bases; nucleotides not matched to a gene: 11. Germline V CDR1 and CDR2: SGHTA, FQGTGA. CDR3 length: 16 amino acids.